This T cell receptor beta chain was recovered during a study of cytomegalovirus exposure and HLA in healthy donors (dated by TCRdb to about 2017). Concerning the study at large: An earlier analysis of several hundred of the donors reported approximately 280 Gb of sequence data and 95 million to 130 million unique TCR beta sequences obtained from 180 million or so T cells. Around 320 gigabases of sequencing data and tens of millions of unique TCR sequences were included in an early release covering about 620 HLA-typed donors. The genetic ancestry cluster associated with self-reported Caucasian donors included 81% of the 300 to 400 genotyped donors. The aim of the study was to test whether cataloging public T cell receptors could identify signatures of past pathogen exposure. The T cell repertoires of 666 subjects were profiled by immunosequencing and related to cytomegalovirus serostatus. Along with the approximately 650-subject first cohort, a separate validation cohort of 120 different subjects was used. High-throughput TCR immunosequencing, statistical association of individual TCRs with disease status, and machine learning were combined to predict cytomegalovirus infection status. To study patterns of TCR occurrence, a later analysis re-analyzed previously published TCR beta repertoires from 700 or so donors and added high-resolution HLA genotyping. Rather than drawing on any new phenotypic data, the later analysis identified candidate immune exposures from TCR beta sequences and the way those sequences occurred across donors. An earlier analysis of 450 to 750 of the donors used high-throughput TCR beta sequencing to judge whether each TCR beta V gene segment behaved as functional or pseudogenic. Donor age, sex, ethnicity and CMV serostatus were compiled alongside the repertoire data. In a later genetic analysis, genome-wide SNP genotypes for about 55% of the roughly 700 donors were used, and that subset was treated as a discovery cohort. Every repertoire in the discovery cohort had been generated on one and the same sequencing platform. HLA typing included class I and class II loci at four-digit resolution. Typing coverage varied by locus: 629-630 donors for A, B, C, DRB1 and DQB1; some 520 for DQA1; more than 600 for DPA1; approximately 470 for DPB1. A handful of DR-DQ haplotypes were handled as single units for association and clustering because linkage in the cohort was strong. On average, roughly 200,000 unique TCR beta nucleotide sequences were sequenced per donor among a few hundred genotyped donors of the cohort, with about 19% of those sequences being non-productive. What the research found in general, with its limitations: In vitro tests confirmed that a few of the cytomegalovirus-associated TCR beta chains recognize cytomegalovirus antigens. An earlier analysis of several hundred of the donors showed that most TCR beta V segments appeared in productive rearrangements either about 87% or about 30% of the time, which broadly matched IMGT annotations. Because counts were too low, about 17 rarely observed V segments, including chromosome 9 orphons, were excluded from the earlier analysis of several hundred of the donors. In a later analysis, TCR association rates were found to vary across HLA loci, with the most associated TCRs seen for DRB1 alleles and the fewest for HLA-C alleles. Because the 87-base-pair reads could not distinguish some IMGT-functional V segments, including TRBV6-2 and TRBV6-3, those segments were excluded. Several of the top co-occurrence clusters appeared to be linked to parvovirus B19, influenza, CMV and Epstein-Barr virus, according to a later analysis. In a later genetic analysis, fewer N-insertions in productive TCRs were reported among donors in an Asian-associated ancestry cluster than the roughly 640-donor mean. Specific HLA alleles were associated with roughly 16,000 TCR beta sequences at a false discovery rate of 0.05 in a later analysis. Cytomegalovirus status was reported to be diagnosed by the classifier with high specificity and sensitivity in both the original and validation cohorts. When HLA alleles, especially DR and DQ, strongly co-occurred, attributing TCR associations to individual alleles was difficult. A later analysis found that HLA-associated TCR beta chains were more clonally expanded and had lower generation probabilities than equally common non-associated chains. An association between a missense DCLRE1C variant and V-gene and J-gene trimming of TCR beta chains was found in a later genetic analysis and replicated in an independent cohort. Immune exposure information for the cohort was limited to CMV serostatus. A further reported finding was that TCR beta sequences accurately predicted the HLA-A and HLA-B alleles for most subjects in the first cohort. The study listed 164 TCR beta chains as associated with cytomegalovirus. Most TCR sequences were seen in very few donors, while some public TCRs were found in many individuals. Because HLA typing was missing for some donors at each locus, association tests included only the typed subset. Most CMV-associated TCR beta chains appeared to be HLA-restricted in a later analysis, and the HLA associations seemed to be driven largely by CMV exposure. Sequencing depth was assumed to be roughly uniform across donors in the presence/absence analyses, though that assumption may not hold. Correlated functional status among segregating V segments might be attributable to linkage disequilibrium, but an unknown experimental factor could not be ruled out. The cohort was sequenced for TCR beta chains only, and without alpha or paired-chain data the features that could be detected were limited. According to the authors, the approach could potentially be generalized to other disease states and immunological phenotypes. The sequencing pipeline was judged likely to have produced a cluster of highly shared sequence variants as a technical artifact.

With respect to this clone: The clone's antigen remains unknown. Base quality data are lacking; no much larger clone is found one base away.

The method was the immunoSEQ multiplex PCR assay. The multiplex PCR relied on a mix of 60 forward primers for TCR Vbeta segments and 13 reverse primers for TCR Jbeta segments. The CDR3 region of rearranged TCR beta genes was amplified from genomic DNA by a multiplex PCR assay. Amplified TCR beta libraries were sequenced as 87-base-pair reads on the Illumina HiSeq System. In the paper's pipeline: In a later analysis, about 80 million unique TCR beta chains were counted across the roughly 670 repertoires, and roughly 11 million of these chains were shared by at least two donors. Raw reads were error-corrected and collapsed into unique sequences by a nearest-neighbor algorithm in which closely related sequences were merged to remove PCR and sequencing errors. CDR3 sequences were aligned to IMGT reference sequences to assign V, D and J gene segments. Each retained sequence needed at least a six-nucleotide match to both a V gene segment and a J gene segment. A rearrangement counted as productive if the CDR3 had no stop codons and remained in frame with V and J, and every other rearrangement counted as non-productive. CDR3 was defined by IMGT convention, running from the second conserved V-encoded cysteine to the conserved J-encoded phenylalanine. The earlier analysis of about 590 of the donors excluded sequences that lacked an unambiguous match to a single V gene segment. In an earlier analysis of some 590 of the donors, a V segment was called functional when productive rearrangements were above 56.7%, and segregating when the standard deviation between donors exceeded 5%. A statistical classification framework was built to diagnose cytomegalovirus status from the catalog of TCR beta chain sequences. A later analysis assigned V and J genes by comparing TCR nucleotide sequences with IMGT/GENE-DB human TR gene sequences. A later analysis assigned CDR3 sequences and most-parsimonious VDJ recombination scenarios with the TCRdist pipeline. A later analysis defined each TCR beta chain by its CDR3 amino acid sequence plus V-gene family, and excluded reads lacking a unique V-gene family. To address suspected cross-contamination and a sequencing artifact, a later analysis removed roughly 580 highly shared, low-generation-probability nucleotide sequences. For each public chain, a later analysis derived a clonal expansion index from normalized ranks of inferred template counts within each repertoire. In a later analysis, generation probabilities were computed using a VDJ recombination model fitted to out-of-frame rearrangements, and the results were checked against IGoR. Hypergeometric tests were used in a later analysis to score TCR-TCR, TCR-HLA and TCR-CMV co-occurrence, with a repertoire-size bias correction applied to the TCR pairs. A later analysis estimated false discovery rates by permuting HLA or CMV assignments 20 times. In a later analysis, co-occurring TCRs were grouped with DBSCAN, and TCRdist sequence similarity was added when clustering was performed within HLA-allele-positive subsets. For co-occurrence clustering, repertoires with fewer than 30,000 or more than 120,000 public chains were excluded, along with 4 to 6 repertoires with anomalous nucleotide sharing. Held by TCRdb, this immuneACCESS table contains in-frame sequences only and omits some clones. Under half of the omission traces to an unresolved V gene where checked; the cause of the rest is unknown. The D gene and trimming were derived from the DNA, and the V and J assignments and clone size from that table. In all, the sample holds over 150,000 clones, and around 75% of those were seen once. The ten largest account for less than 5% of the sample.

Looking up the germline V gene (reference sequence) yields CDR1 MNHEY and CDR2 SMNVEV. The V and J ends are trimmed by 8 bases and 5 bases, leaving 21 bases between them. The CDR3 spans 16 residues, from the cysteine through the phenylalanine. Only the CDR3 portion is preserved as DNA: 48 bases, with reading frame beginning at the first base. The cohort consisted of 650 to 700 healthy bone marrow donors. Cohort members were all nominally healthy when sampled, although unrecorded immune exposures were likely present. The donor was CMV seronegative and belonged to the group of 352 seronegative cohort members. A peripheral blood sample was provided by each donor, and peripheral blood mononuclear cells were used for TCR beta sequencing. Genomic DNA extraction from the blood cell samples was performed with the Qiagen DNeasy Blood Extraction Kit.

The chain uses TRBV27 and TRBJ2-2; TRBD2 is possibly the D segment (6 matching bases). Source material: PBMCs. The clonotype was recovered from a male donor in good health and CMV-seronegative. The CDR3 protein: CASGGPPRAQTGELFF. The nucleotides read TGTGCCAGCGGAGGGCCCCCGAGGGCCCAAACCGGGGAGCTGTTTTTT.